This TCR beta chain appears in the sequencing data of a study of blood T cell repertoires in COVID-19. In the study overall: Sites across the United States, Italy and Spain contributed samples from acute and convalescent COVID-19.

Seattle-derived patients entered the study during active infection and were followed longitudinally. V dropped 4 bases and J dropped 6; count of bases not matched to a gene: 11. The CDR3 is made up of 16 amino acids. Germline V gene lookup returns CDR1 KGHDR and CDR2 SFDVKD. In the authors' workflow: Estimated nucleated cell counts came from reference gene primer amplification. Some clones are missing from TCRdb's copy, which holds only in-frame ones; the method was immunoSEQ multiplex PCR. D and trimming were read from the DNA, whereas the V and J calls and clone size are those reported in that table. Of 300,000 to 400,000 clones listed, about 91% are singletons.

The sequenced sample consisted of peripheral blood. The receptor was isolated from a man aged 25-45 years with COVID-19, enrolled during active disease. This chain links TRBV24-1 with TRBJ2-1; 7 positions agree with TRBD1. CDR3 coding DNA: TGTGCCACCAGTGACCCGGGACAGCCCCTAGGCAATGAGCAGTTCTTC. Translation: CATSDPGQPLGNEQFF.